This TCR beta chain stems from a study of blood T cell repertoires in COVID-19. About the research overall: Sources were T cells, B-cell-depleted T cells, or PBMCs; the material itself was cDNA or gDNA.

Per the original methods: Reference gene primer amplification in the assay estimated nucleated cell counts. The method was immunoSEQ multiplex PCR; TCRdb's version includes in-frame clones alone and lacks a portion of them. V and J calls and clone size come straight from that table; D and trimming were deduced from the DNA. The table includes some 70,000 clones, 80% to 90% detected once. Looked up from germline, CDR1 is KGHDR and CDR2 is SFDVKD. The V gene end was trimmed by 0 bases and the J gene end by 7 bases; junction bases not matched to a gene: 5. This CDR3 has 15 residues. The V and J genes are TRBV24-1 and TRBJ2-1, with 7 positions matching TRBD2. The sample comprised peripheral blood. The receptor was derived from a man aged 50 or older with acute or convalescent COVID-19. The CDR3 nucleotides read TGTGCCACCAGTGATTTGCTTGGGGGGGGAAATGAGCAGTTCTTC. This translates into CATSDLLGGGNEQFF.